The 9 T cell receptor beta chains listed next were all sequenced from one sample in a study of tumor and adjacent non-tumor tissue in lung cancer. The template was RNA from unsorted bulk tissue. TCRbeta libraries were built with three rounds of nested PCR, modified from ARM-PCR. A single record per CDR3 protein comes from TCRdb applying MiXCR to the multiplex PCR reads. The profile shows under 150,000 distinct CDR3 sequences, approximately 66% of them singletons. Sequencing input: lung tumor tissue. The receptors shown here come from a man aged 55 to 70 with small cell lung cancer.

In regard to this clonotype: Given a much more abundant clone one base away, this may be a read error. This chain connects TRBV6-5 to TRBJ1-1, with 10 positions matching TRBD1. This CDR3 has 14 amino acids. V was clipped by 7 bases and J by 5 bases; unmatched bases: 7. CDR1 MNHEY and CDR2 SVGAGI come from the germline V gene. CDR3: CASKATGGGTEAFF. The CDR3 nucleotides read TGTGCCAGCAAGGCGACAGGGGGCGGGACTGAAGCTTTCTTT.

Concerning this clonotype itself: One end of the junction is discordant with germline, which a read error may explain. The chain uses TRBV11-1 and TRBJ2-1; 8 nucleotides match TRBD1. The CDR3 spans 16 residues. The germline V gene has CDR1 SGHAT and CDR2 FQDESV (reference sequence). In nucleotides, the CDR3 is TGTGCCAGCAACTGGAGGGGGACAGGTAAATACAACGAGCAGTTCTTC. It translates to CASNWRGTGKYNEQFF.

Concerning this clonotype itself: No conserved phenylalanine or tryptophan is present at the end of the CDR3, so a read error is the likely explanation. The chain couples TRBV12-3 or TRBV12-4 to TRBJ1-5; D is ambiguous. Trimming took 5 bases from V and 9 from J, leaving 14 bases between them. The CDR3 has 13 residues. The CDR3 bases are TGTGCCAGCAGTGTTGGACCGCTAGGGCCCCAGCATATT. It encodes CASSVGPLGPQHI.

This chain connects TRBV29-1 to TRBJ2-2; tentatively, D is TRBD2 (6 bases). Germline assignment: CDR1 SQVTM and CDR2 ANQGSEA. Trimming shortened V by 6 bases and J by 0 bases, and 14 bases separated the two germline ends. This CDR3 spans 15 amino acids. The CDR3 bases are TGCAGCGTCATACTAGCTCCAGCGAACACCGGGGAGCTGTTTTTT. As protein: CSVILAPANTGELFF.

In regard to this clonotype: A read error may be the cause here, since a much bigger clone is one base away. The chain couples TRBV12-3 or TRBV12-4 to TRBJ1-2; D is ambiguous. The CDR3 runs to 12 residues. The CDR3 is CASSFRASGYAF. The CDR3 DNA reads TGTGCCAGCAGTTTTCGGGCTTCTGGCTACGCCTTC.

This clonotype appeared a single time. The chain employs TRBV12-3 or TRBV12-4 and TRBJ2-7; 8 positions match TRBD1. V dropped 5 bases and J dropped 2; count of bases not matched to a gene: 8. The CDR3 covers 15 residues. The CDR3 region has the DNA TGTGCCAGCAGTGACCCCTACAGGGGGACCTACGAGCAGTACTTC. Its protein is CASSDPYRGTYEQYF.

This clonotype has just a few counts. One base away lies a much larger clone, so this may be a sequencing read error. In DNA, the CDR3 is TGTGCCAGCAGCTTAGGTATAGCGGGAGTTTCAGATATGCAGTATTTT. Its translation: CASSLGIAGVSDMQYF. This chain connects TRBV11-2 to TRBJ2-3; 9 nucleotides line up with TRBD2. Germline V gene sequence: CDR1 SGHAT, CDR2 FQNNGV. The CDR3 loop spans 16 amino acids.

Points on this clonotype: The junction departs from germline at one end; a sequencing error may be responsible. The chain is built from TRBV6-1 and TRBJ2-3; TRBD1 agrees at 8 bases. The germline V gene encodes CDR1 MNHNS and CDR2 SASEGT. CDR3 size: 13 residues. The CDR3 nucleotides are TGTGCCAGCAGTGAATTGGGGACAGGTACGCAGTATTTT. It specifies CASSELGTGTQYF.

The genes are TRBV29-1 and TRBJ2-5, with 10 positions matching TRBD2. The CDR3 covers 15 residues. Germline V CDR1 and CDR2: SQVTM, ANQGSEA. Here the CDR3 DNA reads TGCAGTGTCCAGCTAACTAGCGGGGTAGGGGAGACCCAGTACTTC. This translates into CSVQLTSGVGETQYF.